Shown below are 27 T cell receptor beta chains from a single sample sequenced in a study of T-cell memory formation after mild COVID-19. TCRdb used MiXCR to reprocess the 5' RACE reads, holding one entry per CDR3 protein. The sample lists 380,000 or so distinct CDR3 sequences, roughly an eighth seen once, with 22% in the top ten. Material for sequencing was PBMCs or a T cell subset sorted from them (not recorded which). The receptors shown here come from a man aged 18 to 30 who had mild COVID-19 (a few samples of this study predate the infection). Cell type and time point are not known.

This chain uses TRBV11-2 with TRBJ2-7; D gene ambiguous. V lost 4 bases and J 1 base, leaving 8 bases between the germline ends. The length of the CDR3 is 13 residues. The V gene's germline CDR1 is SGHAT and CDR2 FQNNGV. In DNA form, the CDR3 reads TGTGCCAGCAGCTCGCAACTTTCCTACGAGCAGTACTTC. Its translation is CASSSQLSYEQYF.

This clonotype was seen a handful of times. V gene TRBV7-9 combines with J gene TRBJ1-2, with 7 nucleotides matching TRBD1. Trimming cost V 5 bases and J 2 bases; bases outside gene matches: 8. The CDR3 contains 15 residues. Germline CDR1 is SEHNR and CDR2 is FQNEAQ (reference sequence). CDR3 in DNA: TGTGCCAGCAGCCCCGGGACAGCGCAGAACTATGGCTACACCTTC. It is translated as CASSPGTAQNYGYTF. Using reference TRBV7-9 and TRBJ1-2 for the parts outside the CDR3, the full variable domain is DTGVSQNPRHKITKRGQNVTFRCDPISEHNRLYWYRQTLGQGPEFLTYFQNEAQLEKSRLLSDRFSAERPKGSFSTLEIQRTEQGDSAMYLCASSPGTAQNYGYTFGSGTRLTVV.

Details on this clonotype: A much bigger clone sits one base away, suggesting this may be a read error. The gene calls are TRBV13 and TRBJ2-7; D remains ambiguous. Germline lookup yields CDR1 PRHDT and CDR2 FYEKMQ (reference sequence). The CDR3 loop spans 14 amino acids. The CDR3 region has the DNA TGTGCCAGCAGCCCGTCGGCCAACTCCTACGAGCAGTGCTTC. Amino acid sequence: CASSPSANSYEQCF.

This clonotype appeared many times. The rearrangement links TRBV3-1 to TRBJ2-2; D perhaps matches TRBD1 (6 bases). Trimming took off 4 bases at V and 3 bases at J, with 9 bases between the two ends. The CDR3 extends over 14 amino acids. Germline V gives CDR1 LGHDT, CDR2 YNNKEL (reference sequence). The CDR3 nucleotides are TGTGCCAGCAGCCCCCCAGGGGACACCGGGGAGCTGTTTTTT. This sequence encodes CASSPPGDTGELFF.

This sequence joins TRBV7-2 and TRBJ2-1, with unresolved D. The V end lost 5 bases, the J end lost 3 bases, and 11 bases lay between the germline ends. CDR1 and CDR2 from the germline V gene are SGHTA and FQGNSA. CDR3 length equals 14 residues. DNA for the CDR3: TGTGCCAGCAGCAGATCCGGGCTCTACAATGAGCAGTTCTTC. Amino acids: CASSRSGLYNEQFF.

The chain recombines TRBV7-9 with TRBJ2-7; TRBD2 matches at 9 bases. Germline CDR1 and CDR2: SEHNR and FQNEAQ (reference sequence). V dropped 0 bases and J dropped 2; count of bases not matched to a gene: 8. The CDR3 length is 17 residues. CDR3 in amino acids: CASSLAPTAGGPYEQYV. CDR3 nucleotides: TGTGCCAGCAGCTTAGCCCCCACAGCGGGGGGACCCTACGAGCAGTACGTC.

This clonotype was observed once. This chain joins TRBV7-2 and TRBJ1-1; tentative D call: TRBD1 (5 bases). V gave up 1 base and J gave up 6 bases, with 12 bases separating them. The CDR3 is 14 amino acids. Germline assignment: CDR1 SGHTA and CDR2 FQGNSA. CDR3: CASSLGQGWAEAFF. The DNA for the CDR3 is TGTGCCAGCAGCTTAGGGCAGGGATGGGCTGAAGCTTTCTTT. Complete variable domain (other parts from reference TRBV7-2 and TRBJ1-1): GAGVSQSPSNKVTEKGKDVELRCDPISGHTALYWYRQSLGQGLEFLIYFQGNSAPDKSGLPSDRFSAERTGGSVSTLTIQRTQQEDSAVYLCASSLGQGWAEAFFGQGTRLTVV.

This clonotype was found many times. The V gene is TRBV7-2, the J gene TRBJ2-5, with no clear D. Trimming took off 2 bases at V and 1 base at J, with 5 bases between the two ends. CDR3 length: 13 amino acids. Germline CDR1 SGHTA, CDR2 FQGNSA. CDR3 amino acids: CASSLPGQETQYF. The CDR3, as DNA: TGTGCCAGCAGCTTACCCGGCCAAGAGACCCAGTACTTC.

The V and J genes are TRBV6-5 and TRBJ2-3; perhaps TRBD2 as D (6 bases). The CDR3 runs 15 residues. In germline, CDR1 is MNHEY, CDR2 SVGAGI. Between the trimmed V and J ends, which lost 4 bases and 3 bases, there was a span of 14 bases. Here the CDR3 DNA reads TGTGCCAGCAGTTGGCTCCCGGCGGGGACAGATACGCAGTATTTT. This translates into CASSWLPAGTDTQYF.

The V gene is TRBV7-2, the J gene TRBJ2-3, with 12 bases fitting TRBD2. With V trimmed by 4 bases and J by 4 bases, 3 bases remained unmatched. The CDR3 has 15 residues. The germline gives CDR1 SGHTA, CDR2 FQGNSA. The CDR3 loop is CASSYGLAGSDTQYF. CDR3 sequence (DNA): TGTGCCAGCAGCTACGGACTAGCGGGATCAGATACGCAGTATTTT.

The V gene is TRBV3-2, the J gene TRBJ2-7; the table's D call of TRBD1 was not tested on the DNA. TRBV3-2 is a listed pseudogene. The CDR3 is 15 residues long. CDR3 DNA: TGTGCCAGCAGCCCCCGGGACAGGGGATATTACGAGCAGTACGTC. Its translation: CASSPRDRGYYEQYV.

Only one count was recorded for this clonotype. V and J are TRBV19 and TRBJ2-7, with D possibly being TRBD2 (6 bases). Trimming stripped 0 bases from V and 0 bases from J, with 9 bases between. CDR3 length: 15 residues. The germline V gene has CDR1 LNHDA and CDR2 SQIVND (reference sequence). CDR3 residues: CASSIEAGPSYEQYV. DNA of the CDR3: TGTGCCAGTAGTATAGAGGCGGGGCCCTCCTACGAGCAGTACGTC.

The chain combines TRBV3-1 with TRBJ2-6; D unresolved. Germline values: CDR1 LGHDT, CDR2 YNNKEL (reference sequence). V dropped 7 bases and J dropped 0 bases, with 7 bases sitting between them. The CDR3 covers 14 residues. CDR3 DNA: TGTGCCAGCAAGCTAACCTCTGGGGCCAACGTCCTGACTTTC. It is translated as CASKLTSGANVLTF.

This clonotype was seen many times. The rearrangement uses TRBV30 and TRBJ2-1; no definite D call. Germline V gene data show CDR1 as GTSNPN and CDR2 as SVGIG (reference sequence). The CDR3 sequence is 10 residues long. V lost 5 bases, J lost 12 bases, and 11 bases lay in between. The CDR3 DNA sequence: TGTGCCTGGGGAACTTTAGCGCAGTTCTTC. Amino acids: CAWGTLAQFF.

This clonotype was counted a few times. The DNA of the CDR3 is TGCGCCAGCAGCCAACGCACGGGGGGGGCGATCTACGAGCAGTACTTC. It yields the protein CASSQRTGGAIYEQYF. The chain is built from TRBV4-1 and TRBJ2-7; TRBD2 matches 8 bases. In germline, CDR1 is MGHRA, CDR2 YSYEKL. J gave up 3 bases and V 2 bases, and 9 bases lay outside the gene matches. The CDR3 spans 16 residues.

The rearrangement links TRBV6-6 to TRBJ1-2; D ambiguous. V was cut by 5 bases and J by 4 bases, with 11 bases left in between. This CDR3 comprises 13 residues. Germline V gives CDR1 MNHNY, CDR2 SVGAGI (reference sequence). The CDR3 coding sequence is TGTGCCAGCAGTGACTTGGGTTCCTATGGCTACACCTTC. Amino acid sequence: CASSDLGSYGYTF.

The chain recombines TRBV20-1 with TRBJ1-1, with D possibly being TRBD1 (5 bases). CDR1 is DFQATT, CDR2 SNEGSKA, per germline (reference sequence). CDR3 length: 14 residues. V lost 0 bases and J lost 8, with 16 bases in between. The CDR3 is CSARDTGLGGEAFF. The CDR3 DNA reads TGCAGTGCTAGAGATACAGGCCTGGGGGGGGAAGCTTTCTTT.

This clonotype was recorded at least ten times. This chain uses TRBV5-1 with TRBJ2-1, with D possibly being TRBD1 or TRBD2 (5 bases each). CDR1 is SGHRS and CDR2 is YFSETQ in the germline V gene. Trimming cost V 4 bases and J 6 bases, with 8 bases left between them. This CDR3 comprises 12 residues. CDR3 in DNA: TGCGCCAGCAGCGGTGGGGGCAATGAGCAGTTCTTC. Amino acids: CASSGGGNEQFF.

This clonotype was counted only a few times. The J gene is TRBJ2-5, the V gene TRBV20-1; 9 bases match TRBD1. With V trimmed by 6 bases and J by 2 bases, 7 bases remained unmatched. Germline V CDR1 and CDR2: DFQATT, SNEGSKA (reference sequence). The CDR3 runs 14 residues. The CDR3 DNA is TGCAGTGCCCACAGGGGGCCCCTTCAAGAGACCCAGTACTTC. Protein product: CSAHRGPLQETQYF.

This clonotype has only a few counts. CDR3 sequence: CAWSVRGGTEAFF. For the CDR3, the DNA is TGTGCCTGGAGTGTCAGGGGGGGCACTGAAGCTTTCTTT. The genes are TRBV30 and TRBJ1-1, with 7 positions matching TRBD1. Trimming took 0 bases from V and 4 from J; bases not matched to a gene: 2. Germline V gene data show CDR1 as GTSNPN and CDR2 as SVGIG (reference sequence). This CDR3 is 13 amino acids long.

This clonotype was detected a few times. This rearrangement joins TRBV20-1 to TRBJ2-1, with a possible D match to TRBD1 (7 bases). V gave up 5 bases and J gave up 5 bases, with 22 bases separating them. The CDR3 spans 16 residues. CDR1 is DFQATT, CDR2 SNEGSKA, per germline (reference sequence). CDR3 loop: CSARGRQGAMDNEQFF. CDR3 sequence (DNA): TGCAGTGCTCGGGGGCGACAGGGTGCGATGGACAATGAGCAGTTCTTC.

V gene TRBV20-1 combines with J gene TRBJ2-6, with 9 bases that match TRBD1. The germline gives CDR1 DFQATT, CDR2 SNEGSKA (reference sequence). CDR3 length: 13 residues. The CDR3 region is CRDRGTGANVLTF. The DNA for the CDR3 is TGCAGGGACAGGGGAACTGGGGCCAACGTCCTGACTTTC.

Ten or more counts support this clonotype. The V and J genes are TRBV3-1 and TRBJ1-5; tentative D call: TRBD1 (5 bases). The CDR3 spans 12 residues. CDR1 and CDR2 (germline): LGHDT, YNNKEL (reference sequence). Deletions cut 4 bases from V and 6 bases from J, with 7 bases between. In nucleotides, the CDR3 is TGTGCCAGCAGCCTTCAGGGTCAGCCCCAGCATTTT. It specifies CASSLQGQPQHF. The variable domain in full, with the rest retrieved from reference TRBV3-1 and TRBJ1-5, is DTAVSQTPKYLVTQMGNDKSIKCEQNLGHDTMYWYKQDSKKFLKIMFSYNNKELIINETVPNRFSPKSPDKAHLNLHINSLELGDSAVYFCASSLQGQPQHFGDGTRLSIL.

Many counts were recorded for this clonotype. V and J are TRBV5-1 and TRBJ2-5; 13 bases match TRBD2. Trimming removed 3 bases from V and 5 bases from J; junction bases left unmatched: 10. Germline CDR1 SGHRS, CDR2 YFSETQ. This CDR3 has 17 amino acids. In DNA form, the CDR3 reads TGCGCCAGCAGCTCCAGGACTAGCGGGGGAGTAAGCGAGACCCAGTACTTC. Its protein is CASSSRTSGGVSETQYF.

This clonotype has just a few counts. The chain employs TRBV7-9 and TRBJ1-5; perhaps TRBD1 as D (5 bases). Germline V gene lookup returns CDR1 SEHNR and CDR2 FQNEAQ (reference sequence). This CDR3 comprises 14 residues. V lost 5 bases to trimming and J lost 6 bases, with 14 bases between them. The CDR3: CASSAGAGGQPQHF. The CDR3 coding sequence is TGTGCCAGCAGCGCCGGGGCAGGCGGTCAGCCCCAGCATTTT.

This clonotype was counted a few times. The chain links TRBV20-1 to TRBJ2-1; 7 bases agree with TRBD2. Trimming removed 6 bases from V and 1 base from J; junction bases left unmatched: 9. The length of the CDR3 is 15 residues. Germline V gives CDR1 DFQATT, CDR2 SNEGSKA (reference sequence). The CDR3 protein is CSASSGESSYNEQFF. DNA for the CDR3: TGCAGTGCAAGCAGCGGGGAGTCGTCCTACAATGAGCAGTTCTTC.

This clonotype was recorded at least ten times. The chain is built from TRBV12-3 or TRBV12-4 and TRBJ2-1; TRBD1 matches 9 bases. V trimming: 3 bases; J trimming: 7 bases; junction bases outside the gene matches: 4. The CDR3 has 14 residues. The CDR3 protein is CASSLTGGVNEQFF. CDR3 nucleotides: TGTGCCAGCAGTTTGACAGGGGGGGTTAATGAGCAGTTCTTC.